Presented here are 18 T cell receptor beta chains from one specimen sequenced in a study of CD8 T cells in ankylosing spondylitis. A single record per CDR3 protein comes from TCRdb applying MiXCR to the 5' RACE reads. The sample holds about 250,000 distinct CDR3 sequences, about 30% seen once. Specimen: blood, either unsorted or a sorted T cell fraction (not recorded which). The receptors here all came from a male donor with ankylosing spondylitis or in good health (not recorded which).

The CDR3 DNA sequence: TGTGCCAGCAGTTACGGGGGGGACAGGGGGAATGAGCAGTTCTTC. Residues: CASSYGGDRGNEQFF. The J gene is TRBJ2-1, the V gene TRBV6-5; 11 nucleotides match TRBD1. Trimming cost V 2 bases and J 7 bases; bases outside gene matches: 4. The V gene's germline CDR1 is MNHEY and CDR2 SVGAGI. CDR3 length: 15 amino acids.

In its sample, this clonotype was seen a few times. The chain combines TRBV5-5 with TRBJ2-5; D uncertain. Germline V gene sequence: CDR1 SGHKS, CDR2 YYEKEE (reference sequence). With 0 bases removed from V and 4 bases from J, the gap between germline ends came to 4 bases. The CDR3 contains 12 residues. CDR3 nucleotides: TGTGCCAGCAGCTTGGCCTCAGAGACCCAGTACTTC. This codes for CASSLASETQYF.

J is TRBJ1-5 and V is TRBV20-1; TRBD1 matches 9 bases. The junction had 6 bases not matched to a gene; V was cut back by 6 bases and J by 0 bases. The CDR3 has 15 residues. Germline V CDR1 and CDR2: DFQATT, SNEGSKA (reference sequence). The CDR3 nucleotides are TGCAGTGCAGACGACAGGGGGACTAGCAATCAGCCCCAGCATTTT. It is translated as CSADDRGTSNQPQHF.

This clonotype was recorded a few times. The chain employs TRBV6-1 and TRBJ2-4; D not certain. The germline CDR1 and CDR2 sequences are MNHNS and SASEGT. The V end lost 7 bases, the J end lost 8 bases, and 15 bases lay between the germline ends. The CDR3 covers 13 residues. CDR3 DNA sequence: TGTGCCAGCACGAACCCTCCAGGAGACATTCAGTACTTC. Translating it yields CASTNPPGDIQYF.

The chain employs TRBV3-1 and TRBJ1-2; no firm D call. Per the germline V gene, CDR1 is LGHDT and CDR2 is YNNKEL (reference sequence). V was trimmed by 5 bases and J by 0 bases, leaving 7 bases between them. The CDR3 is made up of 13 amino acids. The CDR3 region has the DNA TGTGCCAGCAGCGTGGGGTCTAACTATGGCTACACCTTC. It translates to CASSVGSNYGYTF.

In its sample, this clonotype was seen many times. The V call is TRBV6-5, the J call TRBJ1-2; 9 bases match TRBD1. Germline CDR1 is MNHEY and CDR2 is SVGAGI. With V trimmed by 6 bases and J by 7 bases, 3 bases remained unmatched. This CDR3 has 12 amino acids. CDR3 amino acids: CASRGTGSGYTF. CDR3 nucleotides: TGTGCCAGCAGGGGGACAGGGTCTGGCTACACCTTC.

This clonotype occurred a few times. The gene calls are TRBV12-3 or TRBV12-4 and TRBJ2-1; possibly TRBD2 for D (6 bases). The germline V and J ends were trimmed by 6 bases and 2 bases, with 14 bases remaining between them. The CDR3 loop spans 15 amino acids. CDR3 nucleotide sequence: TGTGCCAGCAGCCCGGGGTCGGGGGCCTACAATGAGCAGTTCTTC. Translated: CASSPGSGAYNEQFF.

This clonotype was counted a few times. The rearrangement uses TRBV5-1 and TRBJ2-7, with 11 bases lining up with TRBD1. The CDR3 runs to 15 residues. V was clipped by 4 bases and J by 2 bases; unmatched bases: 5. CDR1 and CDR2 (germline): SGHRS, YFSETQ. CDR3 DNA: TGCGCCAGCAGCGTGGGGACAGGGGGACCCTACGAGCAGTACTTC. It is translated as CASSVGTGGPYEQYF.

The chain employs TRBV10-3 and TRBJ2-3; 7 bases are shared with TRBD2. The CDR3 totals 16 residues. J lost 2 bases, V lost 0 bases, and 5 bases had no gene match. Germline assignment: CDR1 ENHRY and CDR2 SYGVKD. The CDR3 region is CAISESASGYTDTQYF. The CDR3 DNA is TGTGCCATCAGTGAGTCTGCTAGCGGATACACAGATACGCAGTATTTT.

This CDR3 reads CSAETGPSGNTIYF. Here the CDR3 DNA reads TGCAGTGCCGAGACAGGGCCCTCTGGAAACACCATATATTTT. This chain uses TRBV20-1 with TRBJ1-3; 7 bases are shared with TRBD1. Germline CDR1 and CDR2: DFQATT and SNEGSKA (reference sequence). V was pared by 6 bases and J by 0 bases, with 5 bases of the junction left unmatched. This CDR3 region has 14 residues.

This clonotype has only a few counts. The V call is TRBV20-1, the J call TRBJ2-1; D may correspond to TRBD1 or TRBD2 (7 bases each). Trimming pared 5 bases from V and 5 bases from J, leaving 16 bases between. In germline, CDR1 is DFQATT, CDR2 SNEGSKA (reference sequence). The CDR3 sequence is 14 residues long. Here the CDR3 reads CSAPRGDSNNEQFF. The CDR3 nucleotides are TGCAGTGCTCCCCGGGGGGACAGTAACAATGAGCAGTTCTTC.

This clonotype was picked up a small number of times. The gene calls are TRBV7-3 and TRBJ2-1; tentative D call: TRBD1 (5 bases). The germline gives CDR1 SGHTA, CDR2 FQGTGA. V was pared by 4 bases and J by 7 bases, with 17 bases between. This CDR3 is built from 15 residues. The CDR3 is CASSSLAAGRNEQFF. The CDR3 DNA follows: TGTGCCAGCAGCTCCCTGGCGGCAGGGCGTAATGAGCAGTTCTTC.

This clonotype was found a few times. The gene calls are TRBV20-1 and TRBJ2-7; D possibly matches TRBD1 or TRBD2 (5 bases each). The CDR3 extends over 13 amino acids. V lost 0 bases and J lost 7, with 13 bases in between. From germline, CDR1 is DFQATT and CDR2 SNEGSKA (reference sequence). CDR3 amino acids: CSARDPGRREQYF. The CDR3, as DNA: TGCAGTGCTAGAGACCCGGGACGGCGAGAGCAGTACTTC.

J is TRBJ2-1 and V is TRBV20-1, with 8 positions matching TRBD2. CDR3 length: 13 amino acids. Per germline, CDR1 DFQATT and CDR2 SNEGSKA (reference sequence). V shed 2 bases, J shed 10 bases, and the junction held 7 bases outside the gene matches. For the CDR3, the DNA is TGCAGTGCTAGACCCATAGCGGGGTGGGAGCAGTTCTTC. This codes for CSARPIAGWEQFF.

The chain couples TRBV5-6 to TRBJ2-5; 11 bases are shared with TRBD1. From germline, CDR1 is SGHDT and CDR2 YYEEEE. J was trimmed by 7 bases and V by 5 bases; bases with no gene match: 7. This CDR3 is built from 14 residues. CDR3: CASSRTGGIGTQYF. The CDR3 DNA reads as TGTGCCAGCAGTCGGACAGGGGGCATTGGGACCCAGTACTTC.

The rearrangement links TRBV18 to TRBJ2-1; the D gene is possibly TRBD2 (6 bases). The V gene's germline CDR1 is KGHSH and CDR2 LQKENI. The V end lost 6 bases, the J end lost 9 bases, and 12 bases lay between the germline ends. This CDR3 is 12 amino acids long. CDR3 region: CASSVGGFEQFF. As DNA, the CDR3 is TGTGCCAGCTCCGTCGGAGGGTTTGAGCAGTTCTTC. Combining the CDR3 with reference TRBV18 and TRBJ2-1 gives the whole variable domain NAGVMQNPRHLVRRRGQEARLRCSPMKGHSHVYWYRQLPEEGLKFMVYLQKENIIDESGMPKERFSAEFPKEGPSILRIQQVVRGDSAAYFCASSVGGFEQFFGPGTRLTVL.

The CDR3 sequence is CASSFDQHGESTDTQYF. In nucleotides, the CDR3 is TGTGCCAGCAGCTTTGACCAACACGGGGAAAGCACAGATACGCAGTATTTT. The V call is TRBV7-6, the J call TRBJ2-3; tentative D call: TRBD2 (5 bases). This CDR3 spans 17 amino acids. Germline CDR1 reads SGHVS; CDR2 reads FNYEAQ. V gave up 3 bases and J gave up 0 bases, with 16 bases separating them. Variable domain in full (rest from reference TRBV7-6 and TRBJ2-3): GAGVSQSPRYKVTKRGQDVALRCDPISGHVSLYWYRQALGQGPEFLTYFNYEAQQDKSGLPNDRFSAERPEGSISTLTIQRTEQRDSAMYRCASSFDQHGESTDTQYFGPGTRLTVL.

The chain uses TRBV10-3 and TRBJ2-3; D gene ambiguous. CDR3 length equals 11 residues. Trimming cost V 3 bases and J 4 bases, with 2 bases left between them. CDR1 and CDR2 (germline): ENHRY, SYGVKD. CDR3 sequence reads: CAISDPDTQYF. The DNA for the CDR3 is TGTGCCATCAGTGATCCAGATACGCAGTATTTT.